Here is one T cell receptor beta chain with its context. As processed by the authors: Using reference gene primer amplification, nucleated cell counts were estimated. Here immunoSEQ multiplex PCR was the method, and the copy in TCRdb shows in-frame clones only, minus some. That table is the source of V, J and clone size, and D and trimming were worked out from the DNA. The sample records roughly 120,000 clones, approximately 87% being singletons. The sample is drawn from a study of blood T cell repertoires in COVID-19. In the study overall: Italy, Spain and the United States were the sources of the convalescent and acute COVID-19 samples.

From germline, CDR1 is SGHRS and CDR2 YFSETQ. The CDR3 has 21 residues. The trim removed 4 bases at V and 5 bases at J, leaving 23 bases unmatched. This receptor was identified in a man aged 55 to 70 with acute or convalescent COVID-19. The chain carries TRBV5-1 and TRBJ2-3; 12 bases map to TRBD2. Sample: peripheral blood. CDR3 loop: CASSRRGARLAGEWPGDTQYF. The CDR3 DNA reads as TGCGCCAGCAGCCGTAGAGGCGCCCGACTAGCGGGAGAGTGGCCCGGAGATACGCAGTATTTT.